These 15 T cell receptor beta chains were all obtained from the same sample, sequenced in a study of CD8+ T cells in alopecia areata. Sequencing templates came from extracted RNA that was reverse transcribed into cDNA. Clones were sequenced by immunoSEQ multiplex PCR, and TCRdb holds only the in-frame ones, with some missing. Seen here are 140,000 to 150,000 clones, about half observed once, and the top ten hold 0.95% to 1%. Sequenced here: CD4+ T cells sorted from blood, sampled at week 0. The receptors shown here come from a human donor with alopecia areata.

The genes are TRBV4-1 and TRBJ1-2; D might be TRBD1 (6 bases). This CDR3 region has 14 residues. Trimming removed 5 bases from V and 6 bases from J, with 16 bases in between. CDR1 MGHRA and CDR2 YSYEKL come from the germline V gene. DNA for the CDR3: TGCGCCAGCAGCTCATCACGGGGGGCCAATGGCTACACCTTC. Translated: CASSSSRGANGYTF.

The rearrangement links TRBV10-3 to TRBJ2-3; the D is unclear. The CDR3 consists of 11 residues. The V end lost 2 bases, the J end lost 7 bases, and 4 bases lay between the germline ends. The germline V gene has CDR1 ENHRY and CDR2 SYGVKD. The CDR3 nucleotides are TGTGCCATCAGTGAGGATTATACGCAGTATTTT. Its protein product is CAISEDYTQYF.

This clone turned up a few times. V and J are TRBV7-2 and TRBJ1-1; D not resolved. From germline, CDR1 is SGHTA and CDR2 FQGNSA. The CDR3 has 13 amino acids. Trimming cost V 4 bases and J 1 base, with 7 bases left between them. CDR3 in amino acids: CASSSLRNTEAFF. CDR3 nucleotide sequence: TGTGCCAGCAGCTCGTTGAGGAACACTGAAGCTTTCTTT.

The chain has TRBV7-2 and TRBJ2-5, with D perhaps given as TRBD1 or TRBD2 (6 bases each). This CDR3 spans 16 amino acids. The V gene lost 5 bases and the J gene lost 4 bases, with 20 bases spanning the gap. Per the germline V gene, CDR1 is SGHTA and CDR2 is FQGNSA. CDR3 nucleotides: TGTGCCAGCAGCCTTCGCAGGGGAAGCGGGCGAGAGACCCAGTACTTC. This translates into CASSLRRGSGRETQYF.

This chain joins TRBV5-1 and TRBJ2-7; TRBD2 might be the D (6 bases). The ends were cut back, 4 bases at V and 3 bases at J, with 17 bases in the middle. CDR1 is SGHRS, CDR2 YFSETQ, per germline. This CDR3 is built from 15 residues. The CDR3 here is CASSTNPGLNYEQYF. CDR3 DNA sequence: TGCGCCAGCAGCACCAACCCGGGACTTAACTACGAGCAGTACTTC. Together with reference TRBV5-1 and TRBJ2-7, the CDR3 gives the full variable domain: KAGVTQTPRYLIKTRGQQVTLSCSPISGHRSVSWYQQTPGQGLQFLFEYFSETQRNKGNFPGRFSGRQFSNSRSEMNVSTLELGDSALYLCASSTNPGLNYEQYFGPGTRLTVT.

This CDR3 is CAWSESPGHATNYGYTF. CDR3 sequence (DNA): TGTGCCTGGAGTGAATCCCCCGGACACGCCACTAACTATGGCTACACCTTC. The gene calls are TRBV30 and TRBJ1-2; possible D gene TRBD1, 5 bases. V was pared by 1 base and J by 0 bases, with 18 bases between. Germline loops: CDR1 GTSNPN, CDR2 SVGIG (reference sequence). CDR3 size: 17 residues.

The chain couples TRBV6-6 to TRBJ1-2; perhaps TRBD1 as D (5 bases). Germline CDR1 is MNHNY and CDR2 is SVGAGI (reference sequence). The CDR3 spans 11 residues. Trimming removed 5 bases at V and 6 bases at J, with 7 bases between. For the CDR3, the DNA is TGTGCCAGCAGTACGGGGGATGGCTACACCTTC. This encodes CASSTGDGYTF.

The chain employs TRBV7-2 and TRBJ2-1, with 9 bases lining up with TRBD2. This CDR3 is built from 14 residues. The germline V gene encodes CDR1 SGHTA and CDR2 FQGNSA. J was trimmed by 8 bases and V by 1 base; bases with no gene match: 3. CDR3 region: CASSLEAGGHEQFF. CDR3 DNA: TGTGCCAGCAGCTTAGAAGCGGGGGGCCATGAGCAGTTCTTC.

The gene calls are TRBV7-2 and TRBJ2-1; D uncertain. The CDR3 is made up of 13 amino acids. Per germline, CDR1 SGHTA and CDR2 FQGNSA. Deletions cut 5 bases from V and 9 bases from J, with 14 bases between. DNA for the CDR3: TGTGCCAGCAGCACCTACTTCTTAACTGAGCAGTTCTTC. Its translation is CASSTYFLTEQFF.

This chain links TRBV4-2 with TRBJ2-6; 7 bases agree with TRBD2. Trimming removed 3 bases from V and 0 bases from J; junction bases left unmatched: 5. This CDR3 has 17 amino acids. Germline CDR1 is LGHNA and CDR2 is YNFKEQ. The CDR3 reads CASSHGRTNSGANVLTF. The CDR3 DNA reads as TGTGCCAGCAGCCACGGGAGGACCAACTCTGGGGCCAACGTCCTGACTTTC.

As concerns this clone: Since a much larger clone is just one base distant, this may be a read error. Other DNA sequences in this specimen translate into the identical CDR3. This chain uses TRBV6-1 with TRBJ1-2; no reliable D call. The CDR3 spans 11 residues. Germline CDR1 reads MNHNS; CDR2 reads SASEGT. Trimming pared 5 bases from V and 7 bases from J, leaving 8 bases between. CDR3 bases: TGTGCCAGCAGTTACGGCCTTGGCTACACCTTC. This codes for CASSYGLGYTF.

This chain connects TRBV6-1 to TRBJ1-2; a weak D match, TRBD1 (6 bases). V lost 5 bases and J 0 bases, leaving 10 bases between the germline ends. Germline V gene data show CDR1 as MNHNS and CDR2 as SASEGT. The CDR3 is made up of 14 amino acids. CDR3 nucleotides: TGTGCCAGCAGTTCGACAGGAGCTAACTATGGCTACACCTTC. Its protein is CASSSTGANYGYTF.

V usage is TRBV30 and J usage is TRBJ1-1; D not resolved. V dropped 2 bases and J dropped 2 bases, with 9 bases sitting between them. CDR1 is GTSNPN, CDR2 SVGIG, per germline (reference sequence). The CDR3 has 13 residues. The chain's CDR3 is CAWSKRINTEAFF. CDR3 coding DNA: TGTGCCTGGAGTAAAAGAATCAACACTGAAGCTTTCTTT.

This clone has more than one count but fewer than ten. The V call is TRBV13, the J call TRBJ1-1; 9 nucleotides align to TRBD1. Germline-derived CDR1 and CDR2 are PRHDT and FYEKMQ (reference sequence). The CDR3 has 14 amino acids. V lost 5 bases to trimming and J lost 5 bases; unmatched junction nucleotides: 6. The CDR3 is CASSPGTGRTEAFF. DNA for the CDR3: TGTGCCAGCAGCCCAGGGACAGGGCGGACTGAAGCTTTCTTT.

This sequence joins TRBV9 and TRBJ1-3; no clear D gene. The CDR3 spans 15 residues. Germline lookup yields CDR1 SGDLS and CDR2 YYNGEE. V was pared by 3 bases and J by 0 bases, with 10 bases between. In DNA form, the CDR3 reads TGTGCCAGCAGCGGCCAGCGCTACTCTGGAAACACCATATATTTT. Amino acid sequence: CASSGQRYSGNTIYF.